This TCR beta chain was sequenced during a study of OX40 agonist ivuxolimab in advanced cancers. Clones were sequenced by immunoSEQ multiplex PCR, and TCRdb holds only the in-frame ones, with some missing. The table includes around 76,000 clones, around four fifths detected once. Whole-study results and caveats: Averaged across samples, CD8+ T cells carried more expanded clones than CD4+ did.

Germline V gene lookup returns CDR1 LNHDA and CDR2 SQIVND (reference sequence). With termini counted, the CDR3 has 13 amino acids. Comment on this clone: Its antigen is not identified. The DNA is left out, because the CDR3 cannot be placed on it with certainty; the CDR3 is given as TCRdb lists it.

Sequencing used CD4+ or CD8+ T cells sorted from blood, obtained in a trial of the OX40 agonist ivuxolimab. This TCR derives from an adult with an advanced solid tumor such as melanoma, head and neck, liver or kidney cancer. V and J are TRBV19 and TRBJ1-1. The CDR3: CASTSGGGTEAFF.